These T cell receptor beta chains were read from a single sample in a study of blood T cell repertoires in COVID-19. The protocol was immunoSEQ multiplex PCR, while the TCRdb copy is restricted to in-frame clones and leaves out a portion. The sample holds roughly 70,000 clones; approximately 80% are singletons and the top ten take about 16%. The sequencing sample was made of peripheral blood. The receptors shown here come from a man in his fifties or sixties with COVID-19, enrolled during active disease. CDR3s include the opening cysteine and the closing phenylalanine or tryptophan. A D gene is named only where the DNA matches it firmly. Part of the rows lack a size; the others show once, few, many or a class for expanded clones.

V gene: TRBV28
D gene: TRBD2
clone size: .
J gene: TRBJ2-5
CDR3 protein: CASSRTSGGETQYF
CDR3 DNA: TGTGCCAGCAGTCGCACTAGCGGGGGTGAGACCCAGTACTTC

V gene: TRBV11-2
D gene: TRBD2
clone size: .
J gene: TRBJ2-7
CDR3 protein: CASSLGALAGGFEQYF
CDR3 DNA: TGTGCCAGCAGCTTAGGGGCACTAGCGGGAGGTTTCGAGCAGTACTTC

V gene: TRBV10-3
D gene: .
clone size: .
J gene: TRBJ1-1
CDR3 protein: CAISDRSSTEAFF
CDR3 DNA: TGTGCCATCAGTGACAGGTCCTCTACTGAAGCTTTCTTT

V gene: TRBV7-2
D gene: TRBD2
clone size: .
J gene: TRBJ2-3
CDR3 protein: CASSLSGGRADTQYF
CDR3 DNA: TGTGCCAGCAGCCTCAGCGGGGGGAGGGCAGATACGCAGTATTTT

V gene: TRBV5-5
D gene: .
clone size: .
J gene: TRBJ1-5
CDR3 protein: CASSLGRGDGPQHF
CDR3 DNA: TGTGCCAGCAGCTTGGGACGGGGGGATGGGCCCCAGCATTTT

V gene: TRBV5-1
D gene: .
clone size: once
J gene: TRBJ1-3
CDR3 protein: CASSLARGNTIYF
CDR3 DNA: TGCGCCAGCAGCTTGGCCCGGGGAAACACCATATATTTT

V gene: TRBV5-4
D gene: TRBD2
clone size: .
J gene: TRBJ2-1
CDR3 protein: CASSVLAGTTYNEQFF
CDR3 DNA: TGTGCCAGCAGCGTGCTAGCGGGCACCACCTACAATGAGCAGTTCTTC

V gene: TRBV9
D gene: .
clone size: .
J gene: TRBJ2-7
CDR3 protein: CASSADEQYF
CDR3 DNA: TGTGCCAGCAGCGCTGACGAGCAGTACTTC

V gene: TRBV19
D gene: TRBD1
clone size: .
J gene: TRBJ2-7
CDR3 protein: CASRGTGSYEQYF
CDR3 DNA: TGTGCCAGTCGAGGGACAGGCTCCTACGAGCAGTACTTC

V gene: TRBV27
D gene: TRBD1
clone size: .
J gene: TRBJ1-2
CDR3 protein: CASSLSLRQGRDYGYTF
CDR3 DNA: TGTGCCAGCAGTCTTTCTCTTCGACAGGGAAGGGACTATGGCTACACCTTC

V gene: TRBV18
D gene: .
clone size: .
J gene: TRBJ1-1
CDR3 protein: CASSPQGGENTEAFF
CDR3 DNA: TGTGCCAGCTCACCTCAGGGAGGGGAGAACACTGAAGCTTTCTTT

V gene: TRBV6-6
D gene: TRBD1
clone size: .
J gene: TRBJ2-7
CDR3 protein: CASGRGQGNYEQYF
CDR3 DNA: TGTGCCAGCGGAAGGGGACAGGGAAACTACGAGCAGTACTTC

V gene: TRBV7-9
D gene: TRBD1
clone size: once
J gene: TRBJ2-7
CDR3 protein: CASSDRVAYEQYF
CDR3 DNA: TGTGCCAGCAGCGACAGGGTTGCCTACGAGCAGTACTTC

V gene: TRBV2
D gene: TRBD1
clone size: .
J gene: TRBJ1-6
CDR3 protein: CASSLDRDSYNSPLHF
CDR3 DNA: TGTGCCAGCAGTCTCGACAGGGACTCCTATAATTCACCCCTCCACTTT

V gene: TRBV9
D gene: TRBD2
clone size: few
J gene: TRBJ2-2
CDR3 protein: CASSTRRGGGELFF
CDR3 DNA: TGTGCCAGCAGCACCCGTCGGGGGGGCGGGGAGCTGTTTTTT

V gene: TRBV5-5
D gene: .
clone size: .
J gene: TRBJ2-1
CDR3 protein: CASSFWLGARNEQFF
CDR3 DNA: TGTGCCAGCAGCTTTTGGCTGGGGGCTAGGAATGAGCAGTTCTTC

V gene: TRBV29-1
D gene: .
clone size: few
J gene: TRBJ1-1
CDR3 protein: CSVDRGGNTEAFF
CDR3 DNA: TGCAGCGTTGATCGGGGGGGGAACACTGAAGCTTTCTTT

V gene: TRBV7-3
D gene: .
clone size: .
J gene: TRBJ2-1
CDR3 protein: CASSSLLGNEQFF
CDR3 DNA: TGTGCCAGCAGCTCCCTCCTAGGCAATGAGCAGTTCTTC

V gene: TRBV5-4
D gene: .
clone size: .
J gene: TRBJ2-3
CDR3 protein: CASSPLRAGREDTQYF
CDR3 DNA: TGTGCCAGCAGCCCTCTTCGAGCGGGCCGGGAAGATACGCAGTATTTT

V gene: TRBV6-1
D gene: .
clone size: .
J gene: TRBJ1-5
CDR3 protein: CASSEFGDQPQHF
CDR3 DNA: TGTGCCAGCAGTGAATTCGGAGATCAGCCCCAGCATTTT

V gene: TRBV29-1
D gene: .
clone size: few
J gene: TRBJ2-2
CDR3 protein: CSVDPVEGTGELFF
CDR3 DNA: TGCAGCGTTGATCCAGTGGAGGGAACCGGGGAGCTGTTTTTT

V gene: TRBV30
D gene: .
clone size: .
J gene: TRBJ1-5
CDR3 protein: CAWRVANSNQPQHF
CDR3 DNA: TGTGCCTGGAGGGTAGCGAATAGCAATCAGCCCCAGCATTTT

V gene: TRBV4-2
D gene: .
clone size: .
J gene: TRBJ1-4
CDR3 protein: CASSPQGRNEKLFF
CDR3 DNA: TGTGCCAGCAGCCCTCAGGGAAGAAACGAAAAACTGTTTTTT

V gene: TRBV4-1
D gene: TRBD2
clone size: .
J gene: TRBJ2-3
CDR3 protein: CASSRSSGGATDTQYF
CDR3 DNA: TGCGCCAGCAGCCGCTCTAGCGGGGGGGCGACAGATACGCAGTATTTT

V gene: TRBV30
D gene: TRBD2
clone size: .
J gene: TRBJ2-3
CDR3 protein: CAWSPGLAGMQYF
CDR3 DNA: TGTGCCTGGAGCCCGGGACTAGCGGGGATGCAGTATTTT

V gene: TRBV7-9
D gene: .
clone size: few
J gene: TRBJ2-4
CDR3 protein: CASSYAENIQYF
CDR3 DNA: TGTGCCAGCAGCTATGCAGAAAACATTCAGTACTTC

V gene: TRBV6-4
D gene: TRBD1
clone size: few
J gene: TRBJ2-7
CDR3 protein: CAKTGGAYEQYF
CDR3 DNA: TGTGCCAAGACAGGGGGTGCCTACGAGCAGTACTTC

V gene: TRBV7-9
D gene: .
clone size: .
J gene: TRBJ1-6
CDR3 protein: CASSLDISPLHF
CDR3 DNA: TGTGCCAGCAGCTTAGACATTTCACCCCTCCACTTT

V gene: TRBV6-5
D gene: .
clone size: .
J gene: TRBJ1-5
CDR3 protein: CASRAGLSGQPQHF
CDR3 DNA: TGTGCCAGCAGGGCGGGACTGTCGGGGCAGCCCCAGCATTTT

V gene: TRBV2
D gene: TRBD2
clone size: .
J gene: TRBJ2-2
CDR3 protein: CASGRGAGELFF
CDR3 DNA: TGTGCCAGCGGGAGGGGAGCCGGGGAGCTGTTTTTT

V gene: TRBV6-5
D gene: .
clone size: .
J gene: TRBJ1-1
CDR3 protein: CASSYGGAGNTEAFF
CDR3 DNA: TGTGCCAGCAGTTACGGGGGGGCAGGGAACACTGAAGCTTTCTTT

V gene: TRBV4-2
D gene: .
clone size: once
J gene: TRBJ2-5
CDR3 protein: CASSQHFQETQYF
CDR3 DNA: TGTGCCAGCAGCCAACACTTCCAAGAGACCCAGTACTTC

V gene: TRBV5-4
D gene: .
clone size: .
J gene: TRBJ2-1
CDR3 protein: CASSLLGLGDNEQFF
CDR3 DNA: TGTGCCAGCAGCTTGTTGGGACTGGGGGACAATGAGCAGTTCTTC

V gene: TRBV7-6
D gene: .
clone size: .
J gene: TRBJ2-4
CDR3 protein: CASSLVRGKNIQYF
CDR3 DNA: TGTGCCAGCAGCTTAGTACGGGGCAAAAACATTCAGTACTTC

V gene: TRBV27
D gene: .
clone size: once
J gene: TRBJ1-2
CDR3 protein: CASSLGGAYGYTF
CDR3 DNA: TGTGCCAGCAGTTTAGGGGGGGCCTATGGCTACACCTTC

V gene: TRBV9
D gene: TRBD2
clone size: .
J gene: TRBJ2-7
CDR3 protein: CASSPGTRYEQYF
CDR3 DNA: TGTGCCAGCAGCCCTGGGACTAGATACGAGCAGTACTTC

V gene: TRBV15
D gene: .
clone size: .
J gene: TRBJ2-3
CDR3 protein: CATSRDPLADTQYF
CDR3 DNA: TGTGCCACCAGCAGAGATCCGCTAGCAGATACGCAGTATTTT

V gene: TRBV18
D gene: .
clone size: .
J gene: TRBJ1-3
CDR3 protein: CASSSRGTTGNTIYF
CDR3 DNA: TGTGCCAGCTCTTCCAGGGGCACCACTGGAAACACCATATATTTT

V gene: TRBV6-5
D gene: TRBD2
clone size: .
J gene: TRBJ2-7
CDR3 protein: CASSYSMVGGDYEQYF
CDR3 DNA: TGTGCCAGCAGTTACTCGATGGTCGGGGGGGACTACGAGCAGTACTTC

V gene: TRBV5-1
D gene: TRBD1
clone size: .
J gene: TRBJ1-2
CDR3 protein: CASSLDATGSDYGYTF
CDR3 DNA: TGCGCCAGCAGCTTGGATGCGACAGGGTCGGACTATGGCTACACCTTC

V gene: TRBV7-3
D gene: .
clone size: .
J gene: TRBJ2-5
CDR3 protein: CASSLGPEETQYF
CDR3 DNA: TGTGCCAGCAGCCTGGGGCCAGAAGAGACCCAGTACTTC

V gene: TRBV27
D gene: TRBD1
clone size: .
J gene: TRBJ2-1
CDR3 protein: CASRVLQGVLHEQFF
CDR3 DNA: TGTGCCAGCAGGGTACTACAGGGGGTTCTTCATGAGCAGTTCTTC

V gene: TRBV9
D gene: .
clone size: .
J gene: TRBJ2-7
CDR3 protein: CASSVGPRGTYEQYF
CDR3 DNA: TGTGCCAGCAGCGTAGGTCCGAGGGGGACCTACGAGCAGTACTTC

V gene: TRBV6-6
D gene: .
clone size: .
J gene: TRBJ2-7
CDR3 protein: CASSPLLTPGEQYF
CDR3 DNA: TGTGCCAGCAGTCCCCTCCTGACCCCGGGGGAGCAGTACTTC

V gene: TRBV7-9
D gene: TRBD1
clone size: few
J gene: TRBJ1-3
CDR3 protein: CASSSPTGEYGGTIYF
CDR3 DNA: TGTGCCAGCAGCTCTCCGACAGGGGAGTATGGTGGCACCATATATTTT

V gene: TRBV11-2
D gene: .
clone size: few
J gene: TRBJ1-1
CDR3 protein: CASSGIWQREAFF
CDR3 DNA: TGTGCCAGCAGCGGGATCTGGCAGCGGGAAGCTTTCTTT

V gene: TRBV15
D gene: TRBD2
clone size: .
J gene: TRBJ2-2
CDR3 protein: CATSSSGGLFTGELFF
CDR3 DNA: TGTGCCACCAGCAGTAGCGGGGGGCTTTTCACCGGGGAGCTGTTTTTT

V gene: TRBV5-6
D gene: .
clone size: .
J gene: TRBJ2-1
CDR3 protein: CASRPRGYDEQFF
CDR3 DNA: TGTGCCAGCAGGCCGCGGGGTTACGACGAGCAGTTCTTC

V gene: TRBV9
D gene: TRBD2
clone size: .
J gene: TRBJ2-2
CDR3 protein: CASSESGTAGELFF
CDR3 DNA: TGTGCCAGCAGCGAAAGCGGGACCGCCGGGGAGCTGTTTTTT

V gene: TRBV27
D gene: .
clone size: .
J gene: TRBJ2-1
CDR3 protein: CASSFLGLLNNEQFF
CDR3 DNA: TGTGCCAGCAGTTTCCTTGGACTACTGAACAATGAGCAGTTCTTC

V gene: TRBV6-5
D gene: TRBD1
clone size: .
J gene: TRBJ2-7
CDR3 protein: CASRTGGTHEQYF
CDR3 DNA: TGTGCCAGCAGGACAGGGGGGACCCACGAGCAGTACTTC

V gene: TRBV6-1
D gene: TRBD1
clone size: .
J gene: TRBJ1-6
CDR3 protein: CASSGGTGGENSPLHF
CDR3 DNA: TGTGCCAGCAGTGGGGGGACAGGGGGGGAGAATTCACCCCTCCACTTT

V gene: TRBV28
D gene: TRBD1
clone size: .
J gene: TRBJ2-3
CDR3 protein: CASSDRTGGFADTQYF
CDR3 DNA: TGTGCCAGCAGTGATCGGACAGGGGGGTTCGCAGATACGCAGTATTTT

V gene: TRBV6-5
D gene: .
clone size: .
J gene: TRBJ1-5
CDR3 protein: CASSTGYQPQHF
CDR3 DNA: TGTGCCAGCAGTACAGGGTATCAGCCCCAGCATTTT

V gene: TRBV3-1/TRBV3-2
D gene: .
clone size: .
J gene: TRBJ2-1
CDR3 protein: CASSTMSGPNSYNEQFF
CDR3 DNA: TGTGCCAGCAGTACGATGAGCGGCCCGAATTCCTACAATGAGCAGTTCTTC